This is a list of T cell receptor beta chains from one sample in a study of technical replicates of blood from a few donors. Sequenced by immunoSEQ multiplex PCR; TCRdb stores in-frame clones only, minus some. Among about 59,000 clones listed, roughly 86% were seen once. The source material was PBMCs. The receptors come from a human donor in good health. Some clones in this sample may be carry-over from other donors' samples. Each CDR3 is given with its conserved first and last residue. The listing skips clone size in some rows; elsewhere it reads once, few, many or a size class.

V: TRBV19; size: -; J: TRBJ2-3; CDR3: CASSYLPHAVRSDTQYF
V: TRBV29-1; size: -; J: TRBJ2-5; CDR3: CSVEIQQETQYF
V: TRBV19; size: -; J: TRBJ1-2; CDR3: CASSSPREVPGYTF
V: TRBV5-5; size: -; J: TRBJ1-2; CDR3: CASSSHGSNYGYTF
V: TRBV2; size: few; J: TRBJ1-2; CDR3: CASKEGGARGYTF
V: TRBV2; size: -; J: TRBJ1-3; CDR3: CASNTDGNTIYF
V: TRBV19; size: -; J: TRBJ2-7; CDR3: CASSWTGAITTSYEQYF
V: TRBV10-3; size: -; J: TRBJ2-5; CDR3: CAISPQQETQYF
V: TRBV4-2; size: few; J: TRBJ2-5; CDR3: CASSQDGAGGQETQYF
V: TRBV27; size: -; J: TRBJ2-5; CDR3: CASSSIGVSGTQYF
V: TRBV6-6; size: once; J: TRBJ1-2; CDR3: CATEDRVPNYGYTF
V: TRBV27; size: -; J: TRBJ1-6; CDR3: CASSFSLSGSPLHF
V: TRBV5-1; size: -; J: TRBJ2-7; CDR3: CASSLASGGSYEQYF
V: TRBV7-2; size: -; J: TRBJ2-3; CDR3: CASSLWGRFGTDTQYF
V: TRBV4-2; size: -; J: TRBJ2-2; CDR3: CASSRWDSKRAGELFF
V: TRBV27; size: -; J: TRBJ1-2; CDR3: CASRRTDSYGYTF
V: TRBV7-2; size: -; J: TRBJ1-2; CDR3: CASSFGGASNYGYTF